This T cell receptor (beta chain) was sequenced in a study of shared T cell receptors in the human thymus. The CDR3 totals 16 residues. With 1 base removed from V and 5 bases from J, the gap between germline ends came to 15 bases. CDR1 SEHNR and CDR2 FQNEAQ come from the germline V gene (reference sequence). Produced via immunoSEQ multiplex PCR; TCRdb's table is partial and in-frame only. Of about 380,000 clones listed, just under 95% are singletons. Material for sequencing was thymocytes. This TCR came from a human donor. This chain links TRBV7-9 with TRBJ2-1; the D gene is possibly TRBD2 (5 bases). The CDR3 spells CASSLGHGSVDNEQFF. For the CDR3, the DNA is TGTGCCAGCAGCTTAGGGCATGGTAGCGTCGACAATGAGCAGTTCTTC.